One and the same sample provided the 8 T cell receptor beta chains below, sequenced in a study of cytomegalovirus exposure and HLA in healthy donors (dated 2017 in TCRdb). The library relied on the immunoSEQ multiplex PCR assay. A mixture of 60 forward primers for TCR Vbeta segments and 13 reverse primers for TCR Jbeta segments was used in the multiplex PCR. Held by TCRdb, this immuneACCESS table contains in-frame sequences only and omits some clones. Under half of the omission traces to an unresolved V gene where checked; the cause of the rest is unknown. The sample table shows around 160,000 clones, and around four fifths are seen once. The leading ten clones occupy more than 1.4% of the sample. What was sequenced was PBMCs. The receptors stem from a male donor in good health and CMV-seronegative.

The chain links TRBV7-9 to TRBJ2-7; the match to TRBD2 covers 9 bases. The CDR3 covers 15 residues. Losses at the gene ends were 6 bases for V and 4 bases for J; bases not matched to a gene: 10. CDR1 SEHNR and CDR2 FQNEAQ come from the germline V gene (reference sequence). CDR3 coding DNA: TGTGCCAGCAGATCAACTCGGACTAGCGCATACGAGCAGTACTTC. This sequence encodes CASRSTRTSAYEQYF.

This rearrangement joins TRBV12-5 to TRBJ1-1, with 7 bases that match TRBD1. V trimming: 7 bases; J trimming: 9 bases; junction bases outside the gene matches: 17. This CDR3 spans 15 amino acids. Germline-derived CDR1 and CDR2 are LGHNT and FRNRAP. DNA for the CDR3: TGTGCTAGTGCCAGGGGGGACAACTGGGGTACTAAAGCTTTCTTT. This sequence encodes CASARGDNWGTKAFF.

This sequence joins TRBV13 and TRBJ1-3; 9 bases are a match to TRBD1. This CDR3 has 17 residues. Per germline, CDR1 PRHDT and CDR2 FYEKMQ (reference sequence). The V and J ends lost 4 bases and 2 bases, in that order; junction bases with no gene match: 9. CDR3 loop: CASSSETGTGTGNTIYF. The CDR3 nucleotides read TGTGCCAGCAGCTCGGAAACAGGGACAGGGACTGGAAACACCATATATTTT.

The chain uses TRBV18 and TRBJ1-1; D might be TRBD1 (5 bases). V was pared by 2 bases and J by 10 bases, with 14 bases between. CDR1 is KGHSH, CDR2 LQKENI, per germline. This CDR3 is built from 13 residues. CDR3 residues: CASSPTAGSGAFF. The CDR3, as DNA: TGTGCCAGCTCACCAACTGCAGGGTCGGGAGCTTTCTTT.

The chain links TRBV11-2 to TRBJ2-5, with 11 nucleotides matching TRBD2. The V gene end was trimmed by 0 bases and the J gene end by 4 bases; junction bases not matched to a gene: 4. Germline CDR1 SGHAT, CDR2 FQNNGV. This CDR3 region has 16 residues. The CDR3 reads CASSLDSGRATETQYF. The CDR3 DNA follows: TGTGCCAGCAGCTTAGATAGCGGGAGGGCCACAGAGACCCAGTACTTC.

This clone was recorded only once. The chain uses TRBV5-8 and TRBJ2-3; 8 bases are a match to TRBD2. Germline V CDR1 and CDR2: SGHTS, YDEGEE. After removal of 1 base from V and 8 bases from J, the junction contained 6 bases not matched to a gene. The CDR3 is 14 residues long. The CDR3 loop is CASSLSLAGGTQYF. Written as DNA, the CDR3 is TGTGCCAGCAGCTTGAGCCTAGCGGGCGGTACGCAGTATTTT. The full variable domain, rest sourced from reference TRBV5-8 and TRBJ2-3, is EAGVTQSPTHLIKTRGQQATLRCSPISGHTSVYWYQQALGLGLQFLLWYDEGEERNRGNFPPRFSGRQFPNYSSELNVNALELEDSALYLCASSLSLAGGTQYFGPGTRLTVL.

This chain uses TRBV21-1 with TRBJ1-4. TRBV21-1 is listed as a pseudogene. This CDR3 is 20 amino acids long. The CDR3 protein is CASSKKVARLGLDKNEKLFF. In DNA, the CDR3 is TGTGCCAGCAGCAAAAAAGTCGCTCGCTTGGGACTGGACAAGAATGAAAAACTGTTTTTT.

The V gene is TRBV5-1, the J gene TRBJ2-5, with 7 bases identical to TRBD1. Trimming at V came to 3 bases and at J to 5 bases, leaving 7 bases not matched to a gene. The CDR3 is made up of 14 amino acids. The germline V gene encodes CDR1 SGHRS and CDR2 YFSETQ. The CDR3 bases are TGCGCCAGCAGCTCGAGAGGGGGCGACGAGACCCAGTACTTC. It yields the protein CASSSRGGDETQYF.